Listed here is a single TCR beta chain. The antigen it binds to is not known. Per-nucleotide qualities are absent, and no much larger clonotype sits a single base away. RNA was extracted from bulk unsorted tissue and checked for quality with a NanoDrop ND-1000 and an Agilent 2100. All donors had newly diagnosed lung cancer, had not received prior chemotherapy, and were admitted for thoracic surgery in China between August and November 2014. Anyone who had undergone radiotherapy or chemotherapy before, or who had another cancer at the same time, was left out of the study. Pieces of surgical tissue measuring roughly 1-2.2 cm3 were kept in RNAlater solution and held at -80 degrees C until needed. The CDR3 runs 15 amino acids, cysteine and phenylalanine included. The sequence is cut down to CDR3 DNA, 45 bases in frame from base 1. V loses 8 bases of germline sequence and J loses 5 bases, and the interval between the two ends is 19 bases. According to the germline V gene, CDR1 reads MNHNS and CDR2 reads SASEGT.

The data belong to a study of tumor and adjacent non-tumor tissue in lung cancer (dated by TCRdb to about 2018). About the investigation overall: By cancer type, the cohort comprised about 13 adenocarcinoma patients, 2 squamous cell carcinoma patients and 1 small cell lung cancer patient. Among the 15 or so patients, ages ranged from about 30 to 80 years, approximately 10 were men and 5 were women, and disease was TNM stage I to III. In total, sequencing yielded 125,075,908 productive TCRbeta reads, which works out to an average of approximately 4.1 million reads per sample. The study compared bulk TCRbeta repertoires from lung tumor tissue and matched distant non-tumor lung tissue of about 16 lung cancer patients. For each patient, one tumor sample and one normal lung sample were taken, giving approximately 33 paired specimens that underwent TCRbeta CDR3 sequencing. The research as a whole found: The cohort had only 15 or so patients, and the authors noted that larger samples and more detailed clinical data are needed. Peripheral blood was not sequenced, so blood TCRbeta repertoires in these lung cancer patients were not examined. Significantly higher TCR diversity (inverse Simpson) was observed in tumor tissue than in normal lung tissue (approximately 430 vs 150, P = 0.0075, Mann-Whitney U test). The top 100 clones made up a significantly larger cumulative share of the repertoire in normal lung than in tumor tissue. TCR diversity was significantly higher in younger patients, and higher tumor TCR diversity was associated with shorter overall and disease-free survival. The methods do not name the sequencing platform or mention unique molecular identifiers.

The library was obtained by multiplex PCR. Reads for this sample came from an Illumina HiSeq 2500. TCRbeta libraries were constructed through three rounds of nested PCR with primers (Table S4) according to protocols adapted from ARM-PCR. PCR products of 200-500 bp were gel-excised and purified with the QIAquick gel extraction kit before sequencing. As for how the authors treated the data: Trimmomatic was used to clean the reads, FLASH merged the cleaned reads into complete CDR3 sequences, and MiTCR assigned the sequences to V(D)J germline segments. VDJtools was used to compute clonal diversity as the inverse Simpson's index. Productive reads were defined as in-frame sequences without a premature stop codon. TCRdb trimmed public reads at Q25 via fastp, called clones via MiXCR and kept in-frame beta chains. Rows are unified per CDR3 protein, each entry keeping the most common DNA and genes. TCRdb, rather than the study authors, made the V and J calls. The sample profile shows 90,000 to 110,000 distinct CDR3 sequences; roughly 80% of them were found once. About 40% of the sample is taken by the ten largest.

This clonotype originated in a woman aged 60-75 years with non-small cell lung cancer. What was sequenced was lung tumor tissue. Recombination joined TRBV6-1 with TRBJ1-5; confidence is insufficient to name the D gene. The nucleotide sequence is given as TGTGCCAGCGTGATATCCGCGACCGACTATCAGCCCCAGCATTTT. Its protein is CASVISATDYQPQHF.